Listed below are T cell receptor beta chains from one sample, sequenced in a study of tumor and adjacent non-tumor tissue in lung cancer. TCRdb independently ran MiXCR on the multiplex PCR reads; one entry per CDR3 protein. The table lists under 140,000 distinct CDR3 sequences, approximately 87% of them singletons, with 20% to 25% in the top ten. Sequences were obtained from lung tumor tissue. All receptors derive from a man aged 65 to 79 with non-small cell lung cancer. CDR3s include the opening cysteine and the closing phenylalanine or tryptophan. Each record gives: V gene, clone size, CDR3 protein. Rows give clone size only sometimes, using once, few, many, or a class for an expanded clone.

>TRBV9|.
CASSVGTGLNTEAFF
>TRBV11-3|.
CASSLAPKDFTDTQYF
>TRBV11-1|.
CASSLYRYGYSF
>TRBV6-1|.
CASSERRYLHTEAFF
>TRBV11-2|.
CAISLTQGGIKDTQYF
>TRBV7-9|.
CARSVGQTNTGELFF
>TRBV4-1|many
CASSDFSGELFF
>TRBV6-1|.
CASSDGAGTDTQYF
>TRBV5-1|many
CASSVDNPRGTEAFF
>TRBV6-5|.
CASKSKQGVRAFF
>TRBV10-1|.
CASSAGLAMKDEEFF
>TRBV11-2|large
CASSLVRGGKLFF
>TRBV29-1|.
CSVSRQADAEAFF
>TRBV10-3|.
CACTAETGPYEQYF
>TRBV6-2/TRBV6-3|.
CASRSSGRDEQFF
>TRBV29-1|.
CSVRGLPPYTYF
>TRBV6-2/TRBV6-3|medium-sized
CASSYSMAGPVEQYF
>TRBV12-3/TRBV12-4|.
CASSLIDSSSNIQYF
>TRBV20-1|once
CRASRPPGLGGEQFF
>TRBV28|many
CASSFTPLGVPGGYTF
>TRBV6-1|once
CASNDEDRGDIRLFF
>TRBV29-1|.
CSDEDREGQQYF
>TRBV10-3|.
CASRDTTNTEAFF
>TRBV29-1|.
CSIDLASETRYF
>TRBV6-2/TRBV6-3|.
CASSKGVTGANVLTF
>TRBV6-1|.
CTSSELAGGHSTAGEQYF
>TRBV28|many
CASTEYNSPLHF
>TRBV2|.
CASHRTEKNTQYF
>TRBV6-2/TRBV6-3|.
CASSYSIGDARASNQPQHF
>TRBV13|.
CASSLERTERSGNTMYF
>TRBV14|.
CAICRDKNTEVFF